This T cell receptor (beta chain) was sequenced during a study of T-cell reconstitution after alpha-beta-depleted transplantation in children (dated by TCRdb to 2016 to 2017). With respect to the entire study: Using TCR repertoire profiling, the study followed T-cell immune reconstitution in a quantitative way in children after TCRalphabeta/CD19-depleted allogeneic hematopoietic cell transplantation.

Libraries were built with PCR. Sequencing was carried out with an Illumina HiSeq 2500. TCR library preparation used molecular barcoding, with unique molecular identifiers applied to normalize quantification of the TCRbeta repertoire. The public reads were reanalyzed by TCRdb: fastp trimming at Q25, MiXCR alignment, in-frame beta chains only. Each CDR3 protein appears once, grouped with its most common genes and DNA. The sample has hundreds of thousands of distinct CDR3 sequences on record, around 12% of them singletons. The top ten clonotypes cover around 2.8% of the sample. This clonotype showed up many times. No antigen is known for it. No clone much larger than this one lies a single base away; base qualities are absent. The sequence derives from a human donor who donated a stem cell graft to a child with acute lymphoblastic leukemia. The sample consisted of PBMCs from the stem cell graft donor, taken from the stem cell graft.

This receptor has the CDR3 CASSSTPNGDTQYF. The sequence in DNA is TGCGCCAGCAGCTCCACCCCAAATGGGGATACGCAGTATTTT. The chain joins TRBV5-1 to TRBJ2-3; there is no confident call for the D gene. As encoded in the germline V gene, CDR1 is SGHRS while CDR2 is YFSETQ. From the cysteine through the phenylalanine, the CDR3 covers 14 amino acids. Kept here is only the CDR3 DNA, which spans 42 bases and is read in frame from base 1. V loses 3 bases, J loses 6 bases, and the germline ends lie 14 bases apart.